These T cell receptor beta chains were read from a single sample in a study of blood T cell repertoires in COVID-19. Generated by immunoSEQ multiplex PCR, the TCRdb table keeps only in-frame clones and is missing some. Found here are just under 65,000 clones, approximately 83% of them singletons; the top ten hold less than 1.5%. Sequencing input: peripheral blood. The receptors come from a middle-aged man with acute or convalescent COVID-19. Each CDR3 is given with its conserved first and last residue. Fields, in order: D gene, J gene, V gene, clone size, CDR3 DNA, CDR3 protein. The D gene is left open where the match is weak. Some rows have no size entry. The others give once, few or many, or a class for an expanded clone.

d_gene: -; j_gene: TRBJ2-1; v_gene: TRBV25-1; abundance: once; CDR3nt: TGTGCCAGCAGGACACCGGCAAGGAATGAGCAGTTCTTC; CDR3aa: CASRTPARNEQFF
d_gene: -; j_gene: TRBJ1-5; v_gene: TRBV7-8; abundance: -; CDR3nt: TGTGCCAGCAGCCCCCGGGGTTCGGGTCAGCCCCAGCATTTT; CDR3aa: CASSPRGSGQPQHF
d_gene: -; j_gene: TRBJ1-1; v_gene: TRBV29-1; abundance: -; CDR3nt: TGCAGCGTTGGGGCGACAGGAAAGAACACTGAAGCTTTCTTT; CDR3aa: CSVGATGKNTEAFF
d_gene: -; j_gene: TRBJ1-2; v_gene: TRBV10-3; abundance: once; CDR3nt: TGTGCCATCAGTGTACAAGGGACATTTTATGGCTACACCTTC; CDR3aa: CAISVQGTFYGYTF
d_gene: -; j_gene: TRBJ2-7; v_gene: TRBV3-1/TRBV3-2; abundance: once; CDR3nt: TGTGCCAGCAGCCAAGCCGAGATGGAGCAGTACTTC; CDR3aa: CASSQAEMEQYF
d_gene: -; j_gene: TRBJ1-2; v_gene: TRBV9; abundance: -; CDR3nt: TGTGCCAGCAGCGTAGGGCGGGGAAATTATGGCTACACCTTC; CDR3aa: CASSVGRGNYGYTF
d_gene: TRBD1; j_gene: TRBJ1-1; v_gene: TRBV28; abundance: -; CDR3nt: TGTGCCAGCAGTTCTACGGGACAGATGAACACTGAAGCTTTCTTT; CDR3aa: CASSSTGQMNTEAFF
d_gene: -; j_gene: TRBJ1-1; v_gene: TRBV5-8; abundance: -; CDR3nt: TGTGCCAGCAGCCTACAGGGTAGGGTCGCCACTGAAGCTTTCTTT; CDR3aa: CASSLQGRVATEAFF
d_gene: TRBD2; j_gene: TRBJ2-1; v_gene: TRBV6-6; abundance: -; CDR3nt: TGTGCCAGCAGCCGTGCCTCTGGACTAGCGGGGGGCCAAAGCCTGAGTCGGCAGTTCTTC; CDR3aa: CASSRASGLAGGQSLSRQFF
d_gene: TRBD2; j_gene: TRBJ2-5; v_gene: TRBV2; abundance: -; CDR3nt: TGTGCCAGCAGTGGCGGGGGTGGGCAAGAGACCCAGTACTTC; CDR3aa: CASSGGGGQETQYF
d_gene: -; j_gene: TRBJ1-2; v_gene: TRBV7-2; abundance: -; CDR3nt: TGTGCCAGCAGCTTAGCTCGCGGGAACGGTGGCTACACCTTC; CDR3aa: CASSLARGNGGYTF
d_gene: -; j_gene: TRBJ1-3; v_gene: TRBV12-5; abundance: -; CDR3nt: TGTGCTAGTGGTTTTTTTCAGGGGAACGGAAACACCATATATTTT; CDR3aa: CASGFFQGNGNTIYF
d_gene: -; j_gene: TRBJ1-1; v_gene: TRBV2; abundance: -; CDR3nt: TGTGCCAGCAGCCGGGACACGAAAGAAGCTTTCTTT; CDR3aa: CASSRDTKEAFF
d_gene: TRBD1; j_gene: TRBJ2-1; v_gene: TRBV2; abundance: once; CDR3nt: TGTGCCAGCACTGGGGAGGACAGGGGCCGGGGTGAGCAGTTCTTC; CDR3aa: CASTGEDRGRGEQFF
d_gene: -; j_gene: TRBJ1-1; v_gene: TRBV30; abundance: -; CDR3nt: TGTGCCTGGAGGTGGTACGGAGGAAGCACTGAAGCTTTCTTT; CDR3aa: CAWRWYGGSTEAFF
d_gene: -; j_gene: TRBJ2-3; v_gene: TRBV9; abundance: -; CDR3nt: TGTGCCAGCAGCGTGGCCCCCACCACAGATACGCAGTATTTT; CDR3aa: CASSVAPTTDTQYF
d_gene: TRBD1; j_gene: TRBJ1-4; v_gene: TRBV5-1; abundance: -; CDR3nt: TGCGCCAGCAAACGTGGGACAGACCTTGAAAAACTGTTTTTT; CDR3aa: CASKRGTDLEKLFF
d_gene: TRBD2; j_gene: TRBJ2-5; v_gene: TRBV6-1; abundance: -; CDR3nt: TGTGCCAGCAGTGAAACTAGCGGGGATCAAGAGACCCAGTACTTC; CDR3aa: CASSETSGDQETQYF